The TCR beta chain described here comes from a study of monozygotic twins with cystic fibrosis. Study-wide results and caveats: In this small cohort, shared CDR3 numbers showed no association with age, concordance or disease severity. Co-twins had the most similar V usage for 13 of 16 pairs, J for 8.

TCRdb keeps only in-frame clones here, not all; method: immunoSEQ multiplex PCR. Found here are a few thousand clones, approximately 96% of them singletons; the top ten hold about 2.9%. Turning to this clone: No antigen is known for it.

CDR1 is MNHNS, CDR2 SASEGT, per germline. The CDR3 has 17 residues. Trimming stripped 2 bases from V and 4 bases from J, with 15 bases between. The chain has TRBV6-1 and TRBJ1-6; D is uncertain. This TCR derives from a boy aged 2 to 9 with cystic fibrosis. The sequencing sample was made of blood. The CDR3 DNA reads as TGTGCCAGCAGTGAATACCCACTTTCCCTTTATAATTCACCCCTCCACTTT. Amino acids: CASSEYPLSLYNSPLHF.